These T cell receptor beta chains were read from a single sample in a study of shared clonotypes between healthy human individuals. The assay was immunoSEQ multiplex PCR, and TCRdb's table has in-frame clones only and misses some. The repertoire includes about half a million clones, approximately 80% of them detected once, and 12% sits in the top ten. Sequencing was carried out using PBMCs. Source of these receptors: a woman aged 35 to 49 in good health. Some clones in this sample may be carry-over from other donors' samples. The CDR3 runs from the conserved cysteine through the conserved F or W. The D gene is left open where the match is weak. Size tells how often a clone was seen (once, few, many) or the class of an expanded clone, and some rows leave it out.

J | D | size | V | CDR3 | DNA
TRBJ2-1 | TRBD2 | . | TRBV30 | CAWSVGDYLYNEQFF | TGTGCCTGGAGTGTTGGGGACTACCTATACAATGAGCAGTTCTTC
TRBJ2-1 | . | many | TRBV6-4 | CASSDWAGRDNEQFF | TGTGCCAGCAGTGACTGGGCAGGGCGGGACAATGAGCAGTTCTTC
TRBJ1-5 | . | few | TRBV28 | CASSAKYRDRGNQPQHF | TGTGCCAGCAGTGCTAAATACAGGGATAGAGGCAATCAGCCCCAGCATTTT
TRBJ2-7 | TRBD1 | . | TRBV6-4 | CASRGTGGRAVDF | TGTGCCAGCAGAGGGACAGGGGGCAGGGCGGTGGACTTC
TRBJ2-2 | TRBD2 | few | TRBV5-1 | CASSLAASGTSGELFF | TGCGCCAGCAGCTTGGCAGCTAGCGGGACAAGCGGGGAGCTGTTTTTT
TRBJ1-3 | . | once | TRBV10-2 | CASSQEGQGNTIYF | TGCGCCAGCAGCCAGGAGGGGCAAGGAAACACCATATATTTT
TRBJ2-7 | . | . | TRBV19 | CASTQGLGIDEQYF | TGTGCCAGTACTCAGGGCCTAGGGATTGACGAGCAGTACTTC
TRBJ2-5 | TRBD1 | . | TRBV5-6 | CASSATTGAGETQYF | TGTGCCAGCAGCGCTACGACAGGGGCAGGCGAGACCCAGTACTTC
TRBJ2-1 | TRBD2 | . | TRBV9 | CASSHRTSGSVEQFF | TGTGCCAGCAGCCACAGGACTAGCGGGAGTGTAGAGCAGTTCTTC
TRBJ2-1 | . | many | TRBV2 | CASSEAFSHEQFF | TGTGCCAGCAGTGAAGCATTTTCCCATGAGCAGTTCTTC
TRBJ2-2 | TRBD2 | . | TRBV7-3 | CASSLLAGEGTGELFF | TGTGCCAGCAGCTTACTGGCGGGAGAAGGCACCGGGGAGCTGTTTTTT
TRBJ2-7 | . | . | TRBV27 | CASSAQQGPYEQYF | TGTGCCAGCAGTGCCCAACAGGGCCCCTACGAGCAGTACTTC
TRBJ2-1 | TRBD2 | few | TRBV4-2 | CASSQDPPGLANEQFF | TGTGCCAGCAGCCAAGACCCCCCGGGACTAGCCAATGAGCAGTTCTTC
TRBJ1-2 | . | . | TRBV19 | CASSPQGDYGYTF | TGTGCCAGCTCCCCACAGGGCGACTATGGCTACACCTTC
TRBJ2-1 | . | . | TRBV28 | CASRWNYNEQFF | TGTGCCAGCAGGTGGAATTACAATGAGCAGTTCTTC
TRBJ1-2 | . | . | TRBV7-2 | CASSQQAFGHTF | TGTGCCAGCAGCCAACAGGCGTTTGGCCACACCTTC
TRBJ1-2 | TRBD1 | . | TRBV27 | CASSPQGGGSYGYTF | TGTGCCAGCAGTCCCCAGGGGGGCGGTAGCTATGGCTACACCTTC
TRBJ2-1 | TRBD2 | . | TRBV4-2 | CASSQGSSGIDEQFF | TGTGCCAGCAGCCAAGGGAGTAGCGGGATCGATGAGCAGTTCTTC
TRBJ2-2 | . | . | TRBV30 | CAWSVRGGTGELFF | TGTGCCTGGAGTGTCAGGGGGGGGACCGGGGAGCTGTTTTTT
TRBJ2-7 | . | . | TRBV29-1 | CSVGNTYEQYF | TGCAGCGTTGGCAACACCTACGAGCAGTACTTC
TRBJ1-1 | TRBD1 | . | TRBV5-1 | CASSLYRGTEAFF | TGCGCCAGCAGCCTCTACAGGGGAACTGAAGCTTTCTTT
TRBJ2-5 | TRBD2 | . | TRBV5-4 | CASSSTSGRVQETQYF | TGTGCCAGCAGCTCGACTAGCGGGAGGGTACAAGAGACCCAGTACTTC
TRBJ1-1 | TRBD1 | . | TRBV29-1 | CSVRKTGGGSTEAFF | TGCAGCGTTCGCAAGACAGGGGGCGGGAGCACTGAAGCTTTCTTT
TRBJ1-2 | TRBD1 | . | TRBV7-2 | CASSSRGRGHGYTF | TGTGCCAGCAGCTCCAGGGGGCGCGGCCATGGCTACACCTTC
TRBJ2-1 | TRBD2 | . | TRBV29-1 | CSARLAGDGEQFF | TGCAGCGCCAGACTAGCGGGAGATGGTGAGCAGTTCTTC
TRBJ1-2 | . | . | TRBV19 | CASSPSRPGNNLGGYTF | TGTGCCAGTAGCCCTAGCCGGCCGGGGAACAACCTGGGTGGCTACACCTTC
TRBJ1-1 | TRBD1 | . | TRBV19 | CASSIDGTGGYTEAFF | TGTGCCAGTAGTATAGATGGTACAGGGGGGTACACTGAAGCTTTCTTT
TRBJ2-5 | . | . | TRBV7-2 | CASSLGRQQETQYF | TGTGCCAGCAGCTTAGGCCGACAGCAAGAGACCCAGTACTTC
TRBJ2-7 | . | . | TRBV15 | CATSRDPFWTGEYEQYF | TGTGCCACCAGCAGAGATCCGTTTTGGACGGGGGAATACGAGCAGTACTTC